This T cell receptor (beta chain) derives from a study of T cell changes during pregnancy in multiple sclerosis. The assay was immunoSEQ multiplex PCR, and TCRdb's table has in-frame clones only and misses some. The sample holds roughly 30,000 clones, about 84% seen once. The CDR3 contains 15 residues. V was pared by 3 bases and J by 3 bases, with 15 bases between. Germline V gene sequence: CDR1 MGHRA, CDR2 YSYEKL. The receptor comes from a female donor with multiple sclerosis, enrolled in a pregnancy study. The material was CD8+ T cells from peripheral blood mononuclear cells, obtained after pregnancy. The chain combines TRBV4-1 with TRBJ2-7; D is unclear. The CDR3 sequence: CASSQAGALYYEQYF. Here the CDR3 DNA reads TGCGCCAGCAGCCAGGCCGGAGCCCTTTACTACGAGCAGTACTTC.